This T cell receptor (beta chain) came from a study of cytotoxic CD8 clonotypes in ibrutinib-treated CLL. Study summary: Complete response was seen in 2 patients and partial in approximately 25; approximately 12 progressed and around 14 stayed remitted after a median roughly 70 months. Response samples came after a median around twelve months of treatment, range 6 to 36. Each sample contained, on average, about 250,000 productive templates and about 88,000 productive rearrangements.

From cryopreserved PBMCs came 1.5 to 2.5 micrograms of genomic DNA used for TCR beta libraries. Only in-frame clones appear in the TCRdb table, and some are missing; sequencing was by immunoSEQ multiplex PCR. The table has over 100,000 clones, 70% to 90% seen once; the top ten hold approximately 2%. Per germline, CDR1 LNHNV and CDR2 YYDKDF (reference sequence). The CDR3 covers 16 residues. V shed 1 base, J shed 0 bases, and the junction held 2 bases outside the gene matches. V and J are TRBV15 and TRBJ1-1; 10 nucleotides agree with TRBD1. This TCR was sampled from a human donor with chronic lymphocytic leukemia. The material was PBMCs, obtained after 24 months of ibrutinib treatment. The CDR3, as DNA: TGTGCCACCAGCAGAGCGGGACAGGGGTTGAACACTGAAGCTTTCTTT. This codes for CATSRAGQGLNTEAFF.